This T cell receptor (beta chain) appears in the sequencing data of a study of cytomegalovirus exposure and HLA in healthy donors. The overall study: Sequencing of 150 million to 200 million T cells in an earlier analysis found around 110 million unique TCR beta sequences.

PCR amplification relied on 60 Vbeta primers (plus 13 Jbeta primers). Sequenced by immunoSEQ multiplex PCR; TCRdb stores in-frame clones only, minus some. The sample shows 200,000 or so clones, approximately 78% of them seen only once. The sequencing sample was made of PBMCs. The TCR originated in a woman between 18 and 30 years old in good health and CMV-seronegative.

The CDR3 protein is CASSLDRVYGAFF. The CDR3 DNA sequence: TGTGCCAGCAGTCTCGACAGGGTGTATGGAGCTTTCTTT. The V call is TRBV28, the J call TRBJ1-1; 7 nucleotides line up with TRBD1. The CDR3 loop spans 13 amino acids. Germline trimming cut 5 bases from V and 10 bases from J; bases unmatched to any gene: 10. Germline V gene data show CDR1 as MDHEN and CDR2 as SYDVKM.